This TCR beta chain was observed in a study of CD8 T cells in Susac syndrome. RNA was extracted with the RNeasy kit, and a quantity of roughly 0.5 to 1 ug was reverse transcribed using random hexamers. TCRdb re-derived calls from the immunoSEQ multiplex PCR reads in MiXCR, one entry per CDR3 protein. Found here are tens of thousands of distinct CDR3 sequences, over 85% of them singletons; the top ten hold approximately 0.9%. CDR1 LNHDA and CDR2 SQIVND come from the germline V gene (reference sequence). The trim removed 3 bases at V and 0 bases at J, leaving 10 bases unmatched. This CDR3 contains 18 residues.

The chain is built from TRBV19 and TRBJ1-5, with 8 bases that match TRBD1. The receptor was derived from a human donor with Susac syndrome. Sequencing input: CD8+ T cells from PBMCs. DNA for the CDR3: TGTGCCAGTAGTATGTTCCCGGGACAGGTTTATAGCAATCAGCCCCAGCATTTT. Amino acids: CASSMFPGQVYSNQPQHF.